A selection of T cell receptor beta chains follows, all from one sample in a study of cytomegalovirus exposure and HLA in healthy donors. Profiled with immunoSEQ multiplex PCR; TCRdb holds only in-frame clones, not every one. The profile covers approximately 120,000 clones, with 70% to 80% appearing a single time and roughly 2.5% taken by the ten largest. Sequenced input: PBMCs. These receptors came from a female donor in good health and CMV-seronegative. Each CDR3 is given with its conserved first and last residue. The D gene is left open where the match is weak. Where a row states a size, it is once, few, many or the class of an expanded clone; other rows omit it.

size,V,J,D,DNA,CDR3
NA,TRBV19,TRBJ1-5,TRBD1,TGTGCCAGTAGTATCCTCCCCTCCGGGACAGGGTTGCAGCCCCAGCATTTT,CASSILPSGTGLQPQHF
NA,TRBV5-6,TRBJ2-1,NA,TGTGCCAGCCGCTTTCGGGGCAATGAGCAGTTCTTC,CASRFRGNEQFF
NA,TRBV6-1,TRBJ2-3,TRBD1,TGTGCCAGCGGCAGGGGGACAGATACGCAGTATTTT,CASGRGTDTQYF
NA,TRBV11-2,TRBJ2-5,NA,TGTGCCAGCAGCCCAGAGAGGGCGGCGCCCGGACAGACCCAGTACTTC,CASSPERAAPGQTQYF
NA,TRBV5-1,TRBJ1-1,NA,TGCGCCAGCAAACAGGGTGAGGGCACTGAAGCTTTCTTT,CASKQGEGTEAFF
NA,TRBV10-2,TRBJ2-2,NA,TGCGCCAGCAGTTTTCAGGGAAACACCGGGGAGCTGTTTTTT,CASSFQGNTGELFF
NA,TRBV18,TRBJ2-7,NA,TGTGCCAGCTCCCCCGGCTCCTACGAGCAGTACTTC,CASSPGSYEQYF
NA,TRBV5-1,TRBJ2-7,NA,TGCGCCAGCAGCTTGGACTGGGCCAGTGGGCTAAACGAGCAGTACTTC,CASSLDWASGLNEQYF
NA,TRBV11-2,TRBJ2-7,TRBD2,TGTGCCAGCAGCTCTCGAGCCGGGACTAGCGTCTACGAGCAGTACTTC,CASSSRAGTSVYEQYF
NA,TRBV30,TRBJ1-2,NA,TGTGCCTGGAGAAAGACAGTCTATGGCTACACCTTC,CAWRKTVYGYTF
few,TRBV7-2,TRBJ1-1,TRBD1,TGTGCCAGCAGCTTTCTGCGACAGGGGACTGAAGCTTTCTTT,CASSFLRQGTEAFF
NA,TRBV30,TRBJ2-6,NA,TGTGCCTGGAGTGTACTAGGGACAGGGGCCAACGTCCTGACTTTC,CAWSVLGTGANVLTF
NA,TRBV5-6,TRBJ2-1,TRBD2,TGTGCCAGCAGCACTTACCTTGGGACTAGCGGGGATATTGAGCAGTTCTTC,CASSTYLGTSGDIEQFF
NA,TRBV11-2,TRBJ1-1,NA,TGTGCCAGCAGCTTAACAGAGAACACTGAAGCTTTCTTT,CASSLTENTEAFF
NA,TRBV10-3,TRBJ2-7,NA,TGTGCCATCAATTCAGGGGAACCCTACGAGCAGTACTTC,CAINSGEPYEQYF
NA,TRBV29-1,TRBJ2-7,NA,TGCAGCGTCGACGGAGGGAACTCCTACGAGCAGTACTTC,CSVDGGNSYEQYF
NA,TRBV7-2,TRBJ2-1,NA,TGTGCCAGCAGCCCGGAGGGTACTAAGAACGATGAGCAGTTCTTC,CASSPEGTKNDEQFF
NA,TRBV5-4,TRBJ2-7,NA,TGTGCCAGCAGATCGGACAGATCCGAGCAGTACTTC,CASRSDRSEQYF
NA,TRBV9,TRBJ2-7,NA,TGTGCCAGCAGCGTAGCCCAGGGCGGGGGCGACTACGAGCAGTACTTC,CASSVAQGGGDYEQYF
NA,TRBV27,TRBJ1-1,NA,TGTGCCAGCAGCCTTAACAGGGTTGGAACTGAAGCTTTCTTT,CASSLNRVGTEAFF
NA,TRBV25-1,TRBJ2-3,NA,TGTGCCAGCTCGCGGGGTACAGATACGCAGTATTTT,CASSRGTDTQYF
few,TRBV5-8,TRBJ1-5,NA,TGTGCCAGCAGCTTTGAGTTTTCCTATAGCAATCAGCCCCAGCATTTT,CASSFEFSYSNQPQHF
NA,TRBV5-5,TRBJ1-1,NA,TGTGCCAGCAGCACGGGGGTACTGCCGAACACTGAAGCTTTCTTT,CASSTGVLPNTEAFF
NA,TRBV25-1,TRBJ2-3,TRBD2,TGTGCCAGCAGTGATCTCAGCGGGGGGGCTTCAGATACGCAGTATTTT,CASSDLSGGASDTQYF
NA,TRBV30,TRBJ2-2,NA,TGTGCCTGGAGCCCCAGATCCACAGCAACCGGGGAGCTGTTTTTT,CAWSPRSTATGELFF